The 4 T cell receptor beta chains below all came from one sample that was sequenced in a study of a mutant IDH1 vaccine in newly diagnosed glioma. For these receptors, no antigen is known. Time point noted: week 23, last vaccination. Topical imiquimod accompanied each vaccine dose, which consisted of 300 ug of mutant IDH1 20-mer peptide. Produced via immunoSEQ multiplex PCR; TCRdb's table is partial and in-frame only. Of roughly 36,000 clones detected, approximately 87% appear once; the ten largest clones hold about 2.3%. The input for sequencing was PBMCs, taken from a glioma patient whose treatment included an IDH1 peptide vaccine. The receptors were gathered from a man aged 40-50 years with glioma.

The rearrangement uses TRBV6-5 and TRBJ2-1; D not certain. The germline V gene has CDR1 MNHEY and CDR2 SVGAGI. The CDR3 length is 14 residues. Trimming removed 2 bases from V and 10 bases from J, with 15 bases in between. CDR3 sequence: CASSYGTAIYEQFF. In DNA, the CDR3 is TGTGCCAGCAGTTACGGAACAGCAATCTACGAGCAGTTCTTC.

The chain recombines TRBV10-3 with TRBJ2-1; 9 nucleotides match TRBD1. Germline V lookup: CDR1 ENHRY, CDR2 SYGVKD. CDR3 length equals 16 residues. With 5 bases clipped from V and 7 bases from J, the junction kept 12 bases outside the gene matches. The CDR3 bases are TGTGCCATCAGTCCCCAGGACAGGGGCGCATGGAATGAGCAGTTCTTC. The encoded protein is CAISPQDRGAWNEQFF.

V usage is TRBV7-9 and J usage is TRBJ1-6, with 7 nucleotides matching TRBD1. With 4 bases clipped from V and 9 bases from J, the junction kept 9 bases outside the gene matches. Germline CDR1 SEHNR, CDR2 FQNEAQ (reference sequence). CDR3 length: 15 amino acids. CDR3 residues: CASSSLAGGGSPLHF. The CDR3 DNA follows: TGTGCCAGCAGCTCCCTGGCAGGGGGGGGTTCACCCCTCCACTTT.

The rearrangement uses TRBV6-1 and TRBJ1-5; D gene unclear. V lost 5 bases to trimming and J lost 3 bases, with 11 bases between them. Germline loops: CDR1 MNHNS, CDR2 SASEGT. The CDR3 has 14 residues. The CDR3 nucleotides are TGTGCCAGCAGTCACGAGGTCTTCAATCAGCCCCAGCATTTT. It yields the protein CASSHEVFNQPQHF.